The T cell receptor beta chain under discussion was sequenced for a study of T cells after posttransplantation cyclophosphamide. General study results and limits: Recipient CMV seropositivity and CMV reactivation strongly tracked TRB clonality. Later post-transplant blood repertoires were often dominated by donor CD8+ memory clones. Skin or GI-infiltrating T cells shared few TRB sequences with blood.

The data were produced by immunoSEQ multiplex PCR, yet TCRdb's version contains in-frame clones alone and is incomplete. Altogether approximately 2,600 clones were found in the sample, and no singletons occur. Trimming removed 5 bases from V and 2 bases from J, with 13 bases in between. Germline V gene data show CDR1 as SEHNR and CDR2 as FQNEAQ (reference sequence). This CDR3 comprises 14 residues. By frequency in the sample, this clone is hyperexpanded (1% or more). Antigen: not known. Treatment was busulfan-fludarabine conditioning, a marrow graft, and cyclophosphamide on days +3 and +4. This chain connects TRBV7-9 to TRBJ2-7, with D possibly matching TRBD1 (6 bases). This TCR derives from a female patient between 50 and 59 years old who received an allogeneic stem cell transplant from a related donor, was CMV-positive, and had no GVHD. A share of the T cells may be of graft donor origin. This specimen consisted of PBMCs, obtained 32 days after allogeneic stem cell transplant with posttransplant cyclophosphamide. The CDR3 bases are TGTGCCAGCAGCCCAGGCGACAGGACCTACGAGCAGTACTTC. It encodes CASSPGDRTYEQYF.